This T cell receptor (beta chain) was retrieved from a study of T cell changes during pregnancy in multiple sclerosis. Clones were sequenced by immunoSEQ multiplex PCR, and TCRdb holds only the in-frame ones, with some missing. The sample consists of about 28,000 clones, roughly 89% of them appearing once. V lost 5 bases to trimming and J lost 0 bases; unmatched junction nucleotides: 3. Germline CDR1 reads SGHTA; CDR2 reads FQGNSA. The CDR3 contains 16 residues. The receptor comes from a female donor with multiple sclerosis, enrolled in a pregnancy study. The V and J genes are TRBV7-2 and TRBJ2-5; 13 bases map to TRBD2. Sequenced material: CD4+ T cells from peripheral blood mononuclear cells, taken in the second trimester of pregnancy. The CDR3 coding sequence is TGTGCCAGCAGCCGGACTAGCGGGGGATACCAAGAGACCCAGTACTTC. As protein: CASSRTSGGYQETQYF.